This T cell receptor (beta chain) was found in a study of shared clonotypes between healthy human individuals. About the research overall: Those who served as donors were a couple of women and a few men between the ages of 18 and 49. CD4 naive and CD4 memory each took three plates per donor, while CD8 naive took two and CD8 memory one. Overall study findings and caveats: Generation probability values for non-shared clonotypes were lower than those for clonotypes shared by all four donors. Compared with memory subsets, naive subsets generally had larger estimated richness.

The table came from immunoSEQ multiplex PCR; TCRdb's copy has only in-frame clones and leaves some out. The sample lists 550,000 to 750,000 clones; about 95% were seen once. V gave up 1 base and J gave up 4 bases, with 6 bases separating them. The length of the CDR3 is 13 residues. Germline V gives CDR1 LNHNV, CDR2 YYDKDF (reference sequence). On this clone itself: What it binds is not known.

CD45RO-negative, CCR7-selected cells formed the naive CD8 fraction, which excluded terminally differentiated effector memory CD45RA+ cells. This chain connects TRBV15 to TRBJ2-3; D call uncertain. The source is a woman aged 30 to 39 in good health. Sequenced material: naive CD8+ T cells sorted from blood. For the CDR3, the DNA is TGTGCCACCAGCAGAGTGGTCCCAGATACGCAGTATTTT. This sequence encodes CATSRVVPDTQYF.